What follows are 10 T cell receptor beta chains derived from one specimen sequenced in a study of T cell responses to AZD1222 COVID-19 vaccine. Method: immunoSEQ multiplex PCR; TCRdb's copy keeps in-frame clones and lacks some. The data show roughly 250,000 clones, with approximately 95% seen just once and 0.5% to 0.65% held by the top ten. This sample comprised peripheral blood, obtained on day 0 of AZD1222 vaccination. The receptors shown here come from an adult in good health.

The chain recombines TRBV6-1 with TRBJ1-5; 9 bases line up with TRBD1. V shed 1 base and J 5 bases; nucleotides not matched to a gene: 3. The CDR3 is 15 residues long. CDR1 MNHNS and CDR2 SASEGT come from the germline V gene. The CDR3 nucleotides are TGTGCCAGCAGTGAAGGGACAGGGGAGCATCAGCCCCAGCATTTT. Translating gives CASSEGTGEHQPQHF.

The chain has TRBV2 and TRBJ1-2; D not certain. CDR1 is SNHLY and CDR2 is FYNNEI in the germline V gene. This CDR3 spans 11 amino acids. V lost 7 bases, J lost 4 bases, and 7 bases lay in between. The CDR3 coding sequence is TGTGCCAGCACCTCCGGCTATGGCTACACCTTC. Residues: CASTSGYGYTF. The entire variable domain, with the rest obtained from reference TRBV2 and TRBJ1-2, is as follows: EPEVTQTPSHQVTQMGQEVILRCVPISNHLYFYWYRQILGQKVEFLVSFYNNEISEKSEIFDDQFSVERPDGSNFTLKIRSTKLEDSAMYFCASTSGYGYTFGSGTRLTVV.

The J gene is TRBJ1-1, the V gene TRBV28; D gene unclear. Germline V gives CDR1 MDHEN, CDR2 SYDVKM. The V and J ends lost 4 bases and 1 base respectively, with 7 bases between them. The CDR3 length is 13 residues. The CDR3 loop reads CASSSVSNTEAFF. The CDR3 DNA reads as TGTGCCAGCAGTTCAGTATCGAACACTGAAGCTTTCTTT.

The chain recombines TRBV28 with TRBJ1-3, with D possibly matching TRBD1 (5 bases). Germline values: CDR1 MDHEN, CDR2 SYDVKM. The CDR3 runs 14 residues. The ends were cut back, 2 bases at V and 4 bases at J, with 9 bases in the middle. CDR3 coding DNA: TGTGCCAGCAGTTTAACCGGGGCAGGAAACACCATATATTTT. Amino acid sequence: CASSLTGAGNTIYF. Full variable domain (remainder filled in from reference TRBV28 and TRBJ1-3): DVKVTQSSRYLVKRTGEKVFLECVQDMDHENMFWYRQDPGLGLRLIYFSYDVKMKEKGDIPEGYSVSREKKERFSLILESASTNQTSMYLCASSLTGAGNTIYFGEGSWLTVV.

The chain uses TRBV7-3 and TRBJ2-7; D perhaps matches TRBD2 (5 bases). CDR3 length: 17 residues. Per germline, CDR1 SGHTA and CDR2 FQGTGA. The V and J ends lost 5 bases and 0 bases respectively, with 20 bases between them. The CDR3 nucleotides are TGTGCCAGCAGCCATCCGGGATTTGAATTTGGCTCCTACGAGCAGTACTTC. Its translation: CASSHPGFEFGSYEQYF.

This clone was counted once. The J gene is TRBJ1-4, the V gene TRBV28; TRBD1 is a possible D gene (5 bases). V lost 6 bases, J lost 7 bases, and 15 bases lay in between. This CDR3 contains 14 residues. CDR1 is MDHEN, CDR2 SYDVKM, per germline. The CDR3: CASRLRGAGEKLFF. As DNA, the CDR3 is TGTGCCAGCAGACTCCGTGGGGCAGGTGAAAAACTGTTTTTT.

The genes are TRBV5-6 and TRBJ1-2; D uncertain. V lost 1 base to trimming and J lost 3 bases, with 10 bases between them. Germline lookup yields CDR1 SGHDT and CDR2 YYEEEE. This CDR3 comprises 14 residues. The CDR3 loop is CASSLFMPDYGYTF. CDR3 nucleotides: TGTGCCAGCAGCTTGTTTATGCCTGACTATGGCTACACCTTC.

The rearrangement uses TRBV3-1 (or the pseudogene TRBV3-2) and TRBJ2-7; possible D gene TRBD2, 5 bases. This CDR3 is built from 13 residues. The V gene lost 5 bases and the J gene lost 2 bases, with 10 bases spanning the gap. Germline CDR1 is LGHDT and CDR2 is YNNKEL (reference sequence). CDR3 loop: CASSNRETYEQYF. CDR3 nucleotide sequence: TGTGCCAGCAGCAACCGGGAAACCTACGAGCAGTACTTC.

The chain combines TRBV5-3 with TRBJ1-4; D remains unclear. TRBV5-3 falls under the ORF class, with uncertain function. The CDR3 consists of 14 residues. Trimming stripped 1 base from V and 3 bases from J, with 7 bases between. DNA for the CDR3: TGTGCCAGAAGCTTGAGGGATCCTAATGAAAAACTGTTTTTT. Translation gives CARSLRDPNEKLFF.

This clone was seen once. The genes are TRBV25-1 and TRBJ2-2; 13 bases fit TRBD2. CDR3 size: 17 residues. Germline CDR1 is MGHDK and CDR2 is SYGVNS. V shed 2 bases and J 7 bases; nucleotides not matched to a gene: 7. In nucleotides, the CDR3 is TGTGCCAGCAGTGAACGGACTAGCGGGAGTTATAGCGGGGAGCTGTTTTTT. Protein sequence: CASSERTSGSYSGELFF.